The source of this TCR beta chain is a study of blood T cell repertoires in COVID-19. Study summary: Whether acute or convalescent, the COVID-19 samples came from the United States, Italy and Spain. Sample material is recorded as cDNA or gDNA derived from T cells, B-cell-depleted T cells, or PBMCs.

Authors' processing steps: By means of reference gene primer amplification, nucleated cell counts were estimated. Assay: immunoSEQ multiplex PCR; the TCRdb copy retains only in-frame clones and omits some. V and J calls and clone size are given by that table; D and trimming were obtained from the DNA. Of 30,000 to 45,000 clones listed, about 80% are singletons. There are a few counts of this clone. Trimming removed 8 bases from V and 1 base from J, with 23 bases in between. There are 17 residues in the CDR3. The V gene's germline CDR1 is LNHDA and CDR2 SQIVND (reference sequence). This TCR derives from a man in his 60s with active COVID-19. Sequenced input: peripheral blood. The gene calls are TRBV19 and TRBJ1-1, with D unclear. The CDR3 loop reads CASAAKTGVQRNTEAFF. The DNA of the CDR3 is TGTGCCAGTGCAGCGAAGACTGGAGTTCAAAGGAACACTGAAGCTTTCTTT.